These T cell receptor beta chains were read from a single sample in a study of CD8 T cells in ankylosing spondylitis. MiXCR, applied by TCRdb to the 5' RACE reads, yields one record per CDR3 protein. The sample consists of approximately 350,000 distinct CDR3 sequences, roughly 22% of them appearing once. The sequenced sample consisted of blood, either unsorted or a sorted T cell fraction (not recorded which). The receptors stem from a male donor with ankylosing spondylitis or in good health (not recorded which). CDR3s include the opening cysteine and the closing phenylalanine or tryptophan. A D gene is named only where the DNA matches it firmly. Clone size, where shown, is once, few, many, or a class for clones that have expanded.

J gene: TRBJ1-2
D gene: .
clone size: few
V gene: TRBV4-1
CDR3 protein: CASSPPEDLYGYTF
CDR3 DNA: TGCGCCAGCAGCCCCCCTGAGGATCTCTATGGCTACACCTTC

J gene: TRBJ2-3
D gene: TRBD2
clone size: few
V gene: TRBV6-2/TRBV6-3
CDR3 protein: CASSLTSGTDTQYF
CDR3 DNA: TGTGCCAGCAGCCTAACTAGCGGCACAGATACGCAGTATTTT

J gene: TRBJ2-7
D gene: TRBD2
clone size: .
V gene: TRBV12-3/TRBV12-4
CDR3 protein: CATSSGGFYEQYF
CDR3 DNA: TGTGCCACAAGTAGCGGGGGATTTTACGAGCAGTACTTC

J gene: TRBJ2-3
D gene: .
clone size: .
V gene: TRBV30
CDR3 protein: CAWSVVRTSTDTQYF
CDR3 DNA: TGTGCCTGGAGTGTGGTAAGAACTAGCACAGATACGCAGTATTTT

J gene: TRBJ2-1
D gene: .
clone size: .
V gene: TRBV12-3/TRBV12-4
CDR3 protein: CASRPAPGLGAGEQFF
CDR3 DNA: TGTGCCAGCAGGCCGGCCCCGGGACTGGGGGCCGGTGAGCAGTTCTTC

J gene: TRBJ2-7
D gene: TRBD2
clone size: few
V gene: TRBV29-1
CDR3 protein: CSVVGGGTYEQYF
CDR3 DNA: TGCAGCGTTGTGGGGGGAGGGACCTACGAGCAGTACTTC

J gene: TRBJ2-7
D gene: TRBD2
clone size: .
V gene: TRBV12-3/TRBV12-4
CDR3 protein: CASSSWTSSNEQYF
CDR3 DNA: TGTGCCAGCAGTTCGTGGACTAGCAGTAACGAGCAGTACTTC

J gene: TRBJ1-1
D gene: .
clone size: few
V gene: TRBV12-3/TRBV12-4
CDR3 protein: CASSLLRTEAFF
CDR3 DNA: TGTGCCAGCAGTTTACTTCGAACTGAAGCTTTCTTT

J gene: TRBJ2-1
D gene: .
clone size: .
V gene: TRBV29-1
CDR3 protein: CSVLRSYNEQFF
CDR3 DNA: TGCAGCGTTTTACGGTCCTACAATGAGCAGTTCTTC

J gene: TRBJ2-5
D gene: .
clone size: many
V gene: TRBV7-2
CDR3 protein: CASSLGPTQETQYF
CDR3 DNA: TGTGCCAGCAGCTTGGGACCAACTCAAGAGACCCAGTACTTC

J gene: TRBJ2-7
D gene: .
clone size: .
V gene: TRBV11-2
CDR3 protein: CASSWSPAAEQYF
CDR3 DNA: TGTGCCAGCAGCTGGAGTCCCGCGGCCGAGCAGTACTTC

J gene: TRBJ2-2
D gene: .
clone size: many
V gene: TRBV5-6
CDR3 protein: CASSPGQNTGELFF
CDR3 DNA: TGTGCCAGCAGCCCGGGACAGAACACCGGGGAGCTGTTTTTT

J gene: TRBJ1-1
D gene: .
clone size: .
V gene: TRBV3-1
CDR3 protein: CASSQRERLNTEAFF
CDR3 DNA: TGTGCCAGCAGCCAAAGAGAACGGTTGAACACTGAAGCTTTCTTT

J gene: TRBJ2-5
D gene: .
clone size: .
V gene: TRBV12-3/TRBV12-4
CDR3 protein: CASSAPGTQDGETQYF
CDR3 DNA: TGTGCCAGCAGTGCCCCCGGGACACAAGACGGGGAGACCCAGTACTTC

J gene: TRBJ1-1
D gene: .
clone size: .
V gene: TRBV12-3/TRBV12-4
CDR3 protein: CASSYGLGGSTEAFF
CDR3 DNA: TGTGCCAGCAGTTATGGGCTCGGGGGGAGCACTGAAGCTTTCTTT

J gene: TRBJ2-4
D gene: .
clone size: .
V gene: TRBV20-1
CDR3 protein: CSAKGGQNIQYF
CDR3 DNA: TGCAGTGCCAAGGGGGGGCAAAACATTCAGTACTTC

J gene: TRBJ2-1
D gene: .
clone size: .
V gene: TRBV15
CDR3 protein: CATSRWGSSYNEQFF
CDR3 DNA: TGTGCCACCAGCAGGTGGGGGAGCTCCTACAATGAGCAGTTCTTC

J gene: TRBJ2-1
D gene: .
clone size: once
V gene: TRBV7-8
CDR3 protein: CASSSRTGPENEQFF
CDR3 DNA: TGTGCCAGCAGCTCCCGGACCGGCCCAGAGAATGAGCAGTTCTTC

J gene: TRBJ2-3
D gene: .
clone size: few
V gene: TRBV28
CDR3 protein: CASRPYSARTQYF
CDR3 DNA: TGTGCCAGCAGGCCTTACAGCGCCCGTACGCAGTATTTT

J gene: TRBJ2-5
D gene: TRBD2
clone size: .
V gene: TRBV29-1
CDR3 protein: CSVRLAGGETQYF
CDR3 DNA: TGCAGCGTGCGACTAGCGGGGGGAGAGACCCAGTACTTC

J gene: TRBJ2-7
D gene: .
clone size: many
V gene: TRBV4-2
CDR3 protein: CASSQDRGGDTEQYF
CDR3 DNA: TGTGCCAGCAGCCAAGATAGGGGCGGGGATACCGAGCAGTACTTC

J gene: TRBJ2-7
D gene: .
clone size: .
V gene: TRBV12-3/TRBV12-4
CDR3 protein: CASGLEQYF
CDR3 DNA: TGTGCCAGCGGCCTGGAGCAGTACTTC

J gene: TRBJ2-3
D gene: TRBD2
clone size: .
V gene: TRBV2
CDR3 protein: CTSSFRLAGGGGTDTQYF
CDR3 DNA: TGTACCAGCAGTTTCCGACTAGCGGGGGGAGGTGGCACAGATACGCAGTATTTT